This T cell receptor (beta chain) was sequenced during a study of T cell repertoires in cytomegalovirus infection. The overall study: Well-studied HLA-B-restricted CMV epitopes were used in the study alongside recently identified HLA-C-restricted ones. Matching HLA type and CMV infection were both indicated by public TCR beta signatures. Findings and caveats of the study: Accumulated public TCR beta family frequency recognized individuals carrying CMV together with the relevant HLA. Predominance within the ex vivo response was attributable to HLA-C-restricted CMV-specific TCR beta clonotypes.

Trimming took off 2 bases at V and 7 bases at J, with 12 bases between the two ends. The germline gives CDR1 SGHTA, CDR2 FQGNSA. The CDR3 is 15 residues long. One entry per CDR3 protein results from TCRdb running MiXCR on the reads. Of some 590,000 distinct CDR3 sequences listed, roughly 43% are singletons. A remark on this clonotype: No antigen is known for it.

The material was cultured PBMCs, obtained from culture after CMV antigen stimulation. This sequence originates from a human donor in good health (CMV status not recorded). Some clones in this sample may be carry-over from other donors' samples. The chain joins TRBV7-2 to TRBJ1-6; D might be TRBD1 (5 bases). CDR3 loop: CASSLFGTDNSPLHF. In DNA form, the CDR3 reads TGTGCCAGCAGCTTATTTGGGACCGACAATTCACCCCTCCACTTT.